This TCR beta chain was profiled in a study of blood T cell repertoires in COVID-19. In the study overall: Italy, Spain and the United States were the sources of the convalescent and acute COVID-19 samples. Sources were T cells, B-cell-depleted T cells, or PBMCs; the material itself was cDNA or gDNA.

The Seattle patients joined while their infection was active and were tracked longitudinally afterward. The data were produced by immunoSEQ multiplex PCR, yet TCRdb's version contains in-frame clones alone and is incomplete. The sample lists fewer than 200,000 clones; 85% were seen once. V was clipped by 8 bases and J by 4 bases; unmatched bases: 3. This CDR3 has 12 residues. Germline values: CDR1 MNHNY, CDR2 SVGAGI (reference sequence). Sequenced input: peripheral blood. This chain joins TRBV6-6 and TRBJ2-3, with 7 bases that match TRBD1. This sequence was found in a woman of 80 years or more with COVID-19, enrolled during active disease. This chain's CDR3 is CASGDSADTQYF. In DNA form, the CDR3 reads TGTGCCAGCGGGGACAGTGCAGATACGCAGTATTTT.